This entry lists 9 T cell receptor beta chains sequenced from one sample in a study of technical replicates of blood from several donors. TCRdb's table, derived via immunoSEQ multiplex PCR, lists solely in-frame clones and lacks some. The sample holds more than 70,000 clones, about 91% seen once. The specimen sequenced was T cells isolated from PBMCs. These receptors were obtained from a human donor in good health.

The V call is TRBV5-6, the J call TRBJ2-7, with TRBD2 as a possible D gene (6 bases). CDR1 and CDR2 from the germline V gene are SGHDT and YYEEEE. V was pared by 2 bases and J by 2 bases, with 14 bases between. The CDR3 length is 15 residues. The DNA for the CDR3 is TGTGCCAGCAGCTTTTCCTGGGACTTTACCTACGAGCAGTACTTC. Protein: CASSFSWDFTYEQYF.

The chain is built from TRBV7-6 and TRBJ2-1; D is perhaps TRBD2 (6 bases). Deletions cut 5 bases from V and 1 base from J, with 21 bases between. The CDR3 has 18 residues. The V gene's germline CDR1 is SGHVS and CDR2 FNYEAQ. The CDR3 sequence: CASSRDRDSKISYNEQFF. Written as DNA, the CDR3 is TGTGCCAGCAGCCGCGACCGGGACTCCAAGATTTCCTACAATGAGCAGTTCTTC. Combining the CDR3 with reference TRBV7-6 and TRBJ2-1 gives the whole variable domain GAGVSQSPRYKVTKRGQDVALRCDPISGHVSLYWYRQALGQGPEFLTYFNYEAQQDKSGLPNDRFSAERPEGSISTLTIQRTEQRDSAMYRCASSRDRDSKISYNEQFFGPGTRLTVL.

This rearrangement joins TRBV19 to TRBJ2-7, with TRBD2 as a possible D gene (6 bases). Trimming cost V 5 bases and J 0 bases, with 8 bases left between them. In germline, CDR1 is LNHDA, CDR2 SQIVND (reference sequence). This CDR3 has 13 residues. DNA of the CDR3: TGTGCCAGTAGTGGAGGGAACTCCTACGAGCAGTACTTC. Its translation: CASSGGNSYEQYF.

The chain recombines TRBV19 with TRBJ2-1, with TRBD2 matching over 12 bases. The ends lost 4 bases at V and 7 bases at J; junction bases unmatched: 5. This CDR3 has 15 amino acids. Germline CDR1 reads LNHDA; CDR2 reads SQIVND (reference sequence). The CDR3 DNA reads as TGTGCCAGTAGTACTAGCGGGAGGGCCGGGAATGAGCAGTTCTTC. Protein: CASSTSGRAGNEQFF.

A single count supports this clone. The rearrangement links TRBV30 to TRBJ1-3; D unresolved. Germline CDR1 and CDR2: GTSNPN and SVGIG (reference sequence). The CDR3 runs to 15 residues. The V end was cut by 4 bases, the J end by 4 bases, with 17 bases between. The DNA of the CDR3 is TGTGCCTGGAACCGGGAGCAATCGTCAGGAAACACCATATATTTT. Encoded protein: CAWNREQSSGNTIYF. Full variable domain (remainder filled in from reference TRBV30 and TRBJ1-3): SQTIHQWPATLVQPVGSPLSLECTVEGTSNPNLYWYRQAAGRGLQLLFYSVGIGQISSEVPQNLSASRPQDRQFILSSKKLLLSDSGFYLCAWNREQSSGNTIYFGEGSWLTVV.

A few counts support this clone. Here the CDR3 reads CASSVAEQGAHEQYF. CDR3 in DNA: TGTGCCAGCAGCGTAGCGGAGCAGGGGGCCCACGAGCAGTACTTC. The V gene is TRBV9, the J gene TRBJ2-7, with 8 bases fitting TRBD1. CDR1 SGDLS and CDR2 YYNGEE come from the germline V gene. CDR3 size: 15 residues. With V trimmed by 0 bases and J by 5 bases, 7 bases remained unmatched.

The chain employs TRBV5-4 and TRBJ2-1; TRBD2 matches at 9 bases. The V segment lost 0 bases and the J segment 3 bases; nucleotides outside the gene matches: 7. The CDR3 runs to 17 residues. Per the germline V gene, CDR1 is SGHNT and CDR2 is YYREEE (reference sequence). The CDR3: CASSLAIAGVSYNEQFF. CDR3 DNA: TGTGCCAGCAGCTTGGCAATAGCGGGAGTCAGCTACAATGAGCAGTTCTTC.

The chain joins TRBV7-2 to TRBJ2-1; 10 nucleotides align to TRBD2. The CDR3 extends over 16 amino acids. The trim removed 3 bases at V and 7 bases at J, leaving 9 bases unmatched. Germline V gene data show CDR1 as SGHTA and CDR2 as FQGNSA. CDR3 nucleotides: TGTGCCAGCAGCTTTAGCCTAGCGGGAGTAAGGAATGAGCAGTTCTTC. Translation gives CASSFSLAGVRNEQFF.

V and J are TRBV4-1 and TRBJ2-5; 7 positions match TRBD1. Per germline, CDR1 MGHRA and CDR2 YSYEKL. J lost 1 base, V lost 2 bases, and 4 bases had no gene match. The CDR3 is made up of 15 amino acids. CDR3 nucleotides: TGCGCCAGCAGCCAACCGTGGGACAGCCAAGAGACCCAGTACTTC. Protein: CASSQPWDSQETQYF.